The T cell receptor beta chain described here comes from a study of shared clonotypes between healthy human individuals. Study observations and caveats: Naive CD4 clonotypes overlapped across a handful of donors at about 5.3%.

Clones were read by immunoSEQ multiplex PCR, and TCRdb kept only the in-frame ones, dropping some. The table includes approximately 1.1 million clones, 78% detected once. Notes on this clone: The antigen remains undetermined.

Losses at the gene ends were 4 bases for V and 6 bases for J; bases not matched to a gene: 6. The CDR3 runs 14 residues. Germline CDR1 is SGDLS and CDR2 is YYNGEE. The clonotype comes from a man between 18 and 29 years old in good health. Some clones in this sample may be carry-over from other donors' samples. This chain connects TRBV9 to TRBJ2-7; the match to TRBD1 covers 11 bases. Input material: memory CD4+ T cells from PBMCs. The subset: CD45RA-negative fraction. CDR3 in DNA: TGTGCCAGCAGCCCCCGGACAGGGGGCGGCGAGCAGTACTTC. This encodes CASSPRTGGGEQYF.